One and the same sample provided the 5 T cell receptor beta chains below, sequenced in a study of siplizumab effects on memory and regulatory T cells. TCRdb's table, derived via immunoSEQ multiplex PCR, lists solely in-frame clones and lacks some. This table has roughly 100,000 clones, 80% to 95% appearing once. The sequenced sample was CD4+ T cells sorted from blood. The receptors here all came from a human donor in good health.

This clone has a handful of counts. In DNA form, the CDR3 reads TGCAGCATTCCGGGACAGAGCACTGAAGCTTTCTTT. Translated, it gives CSIPGQSTEAFF. This rearrangement joins TRBV29-1 to TRBJ1-1, with TRBD1 identical over 7 bases. The CDR3 contains 12 residues. Trimming at V came to 8 bases and at J to 4 bases, leaving 7 bases not matched to a gene. CDR1 is SQVTM, CDR2 ANQGSEA, per germline.

V usage is TRBV28 and J usage is TRBJ1-1, with TRBD1 matching 9 bases. The CDR3 spans 14 residues. Germline V lookup: CDR1 MDHEN, CDR2 SYDVKM. V lost 3 bases to trimming and J lost 5 bases; unmatched junction nucleotides: 4. DNA for the CDR3: TGTGCCAGCAGTTTGTACAGGGGGCAGACTGAAGCTTTCTTT. Its protein product is CASSLYRGQTEAFF.

This chain joins TRBV6-1 and TRBJ2-4; 10 bases agree with TRBD1. The junction had 6 bases not matched to a gene; V was cut back by 6 bases and J by 7 bases. Germline V gene lookup returns CDR1 MNHNS and CDR2 SASEGT. This CDR3 spans 14 amino acids. As DNA, the CDR3 is TGTGCCAGCAGCGCTAGGGACAGGGGCAACATTCAGTACTTC. Translation: CASSARDRGNIQYF.

V gene TRBV5-1 combines with J gene TRBJ2-5, with D perhaps TRBD1 (6 bases). The CDR3 is made up of 15 amino acids. Germline V gene data show CDR1 as SGHRS and CDR2 as YFSETQ. V was shortened by 5 bases and J by 1 base, with 15 bases between the two germline ends. CDR3 coding DNA: TGCGCCAGCAGTCGCGACGGGACACCCCAAGAGACCCAGTACTTC. It specifies CASSRDGTPQETQYF.

The V gene is TRBV5-4, the J gene TRBJ2-5, with D perhaps being TRBD1 or TRBD2 (6 bases each). V gave up 4 bases and J gave up 3 bases, with 10 bases separating them. The CDR3 runs 13 residues. Germline V gene lookup returns CDR1 SGHNT and CDR2 YYREEE (reference sequence). Here the CDR3 reads CASSTGAEETQYF. The CDR3 nucleotides are TGTGCCAGCAGCACGGGGGCAGAAGAGACCCAGTACTTC.